The 4 T cell receptor beta chains listed next were all sequenced from one sample in a study of T cells after yellow fever vaccination. TCRdb fed the 5' RACE reads into MiXCR, producing one record per CDR3 protein. The sample holds some 240,000 distinct CDR3 sequences, around 4.9% seen once. The input for sequencing was CD4+ T cells sorted from PBMCs, taken on the day of the yellow fever booster vaccination. The source is a man younger than 35 who received the YFV17D yellow fever vaccine.

The chain is built from TRBV6-4 and TRBJ2-7; 7 bases align to TRBD1. The CDR3 is 15 residues long. Unmatched junction bases numbered 18, after V lost 11 bases and J lost 5 bases. Per germline, CDR1 MRHNA and CDR2 SNTAGT. The CDR3 bases are TGTGCCGAGCCCGGTCCCCCGACAGGGTCCAACGAGCAGTACTTC. Its translation is CAEPGPPTGSNEQYF.

This clonotype was recorded a few times. The chain carries TRBV7-2 and TRBJ2-5; D assignment may be TRBD1 or TRBD2 (6 bases each). This CDR3 has 15 residues. V lost 1 base and J lost 1, with 10 bases in between. The germline V gene has CDR1 SGHTA and CDR2 FQGNSA. The CDR3 loop is CASSLGWGAQETQYF. In DNA form, the CDR3 reads TGTGCCAGCAGCTTAGGTTGGGGGGCCCAAGAGACCCAGTACTTC.

This clonotype has a handful of counts. The J gene is TRBJ1-6, the V gene TRBV6-2 or TRBV6-3; 7 nucleotides match TRBD1. The CDR3 is made up of 13 amino acids. Losses at the gene ends were 6 bases for V and 11 bases for J; bases not matched to a gene: 7. Looked up from germline, CDR1 is MNHEY and CDR2 is SVGEGT. The CDR3 loop is CASRGTDNPPLHF. The CDR3 bases are TGTGCCAGCAGAGGGACAGACAATCCACCCCTCCACTTT.

This clonotype was detected only a few times. The CDR3 DNA is TGCAGCGTTGGGCCTACCCAAGAGACCCAGTACTTC. Translating it yields CSVGPTQETQYF. V and J are TRBV29-1 and TRBJ2-5, with unresolved D. CDR1 is SQVTM and CDR2 is ANQGSEA in the germline V gene. The germline V and J ends were trimmed by 4 bases and 1 base, with 7 bases remaining between them. The CDR3 is made up of 12 amino acids.